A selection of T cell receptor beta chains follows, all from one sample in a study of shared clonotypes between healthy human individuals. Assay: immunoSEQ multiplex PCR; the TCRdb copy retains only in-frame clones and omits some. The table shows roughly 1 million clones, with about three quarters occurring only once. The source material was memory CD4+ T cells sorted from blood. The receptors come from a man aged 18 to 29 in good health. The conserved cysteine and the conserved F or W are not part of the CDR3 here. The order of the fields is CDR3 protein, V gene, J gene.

AWSAGTSGGTDEQF,TRBV30,TRBJ2-1
ATSPATTNEKLF,TRBV15,TRBJ1-4
ASSRTTSGGFNNEQF,TRBV7-9,TRBJ2-1
ASSLGDRFNEQF,TRBV5-1,TRBJ2-1
ASTTAGGLGGELF,TRBV5-1,TRBJ2-2
AWSQGGRENSPLH,TRBV30,TRBJ1-6
ASNRGNSPLH,TRBV2,TRBJ1-6
ASSELQGASYNEQF,TRBV2,TRBJ2-1
ASSGAQGEKLF,TRBV6-1,TRBJ1-4
ASSLVVASGVTGELF,TRBV7-2,TRBJ2-2
ASRTLNRVGSGYT,TRBV2,TRBJ1-2
ASSVTVTSYNEQF,TRBV6-1,TRBJ2-1
ASSLDEGGPDRELF,TRBV5-1,TRBJ2-2
ASSSGTGGKLF,TRBV11-2,TRBJ1-4
SVEGSNYGYT,TRBV29-1,TRBJ1-2
ASSQGTFTYEQY,TRBV4-1,TRBJ2-7
SVAPSGGKNYNEQF,TRBV29-1,TRBJ2-1
ASSVDAGDTQY,TRBV7-2,TRBJ2-3
ASRWDRGPYGYT,TRBV6-1,TRBJ1-2
ASSLGWQAAYEQY,TRBV7-2,TRBJ2-7
ASSPVAGVNNEQF,TRBV7-6,TRBJ2-1
ASSTQVGTSIL,TRBV19,TRBJ2-1
ASSLGTPGDTQY,TRBV11-2,TRBJ2-3
ASSQWTSSNEQF,TRBV14,TRBJ2-1
ASTRQDSYNEQF,TRBV10-2,TRBJ2-1
SLAGEAGELF,TRBV29-1,TRBJ2-2
ASSPSRINEQF,TRBV7-3,TRBJ2-1
ASSSNYNSPLH,TRBV11-2,TRBJ1-6
SVVGTGGLDGYT,TRBV29-1,TRBJ1-2
AWAGTGGTEAF,TRBV30,TRBJ1-1
ASSTNPGNTQY,TRBV5-4,TRBJ2-3
ASTGTGAREQF,TRBV2,TRBJ2-1
AWSRDGYT,TRBV30,TRBJ1-2
ASPPGKGEPYEQY,TRBV28,TRBJ2-7
ASSPDSNYGYT,TRBV5-4,TRBJ1-2
ASSVAIFGGYSPSYNEQF,TRBV9,TRBJ2-1
AISEGSETQY,TRBV10-3,TRBJ2-5
ASSDRFGTEAF,TRBV6-1,TRBJ1-1
ASSPSGRGDEQF,TRBV5-1,TRBJ2-1
ASRWTSGSYEQY,TRBV6-1,TRBJ2-7
ASSTTGSSYEQY,TRBV19,TRBJ2-7
ASSFTRSSYNEQF,TRBV5-6,TRBJ2-1
ASSYSGDYEQY,TRBV6-5,TRBJ2-7
ASSQGSKRNEQF,TRBV4-3,TRBJ2-1
ASSWDSLATGELF,TRBV5-1,TRBJ2-2
ASSLAGGAGMGNEKLF,TRBV5-1,TRBJ1-4
ASSWDSGNNQPQH,TRBV6-1,TRBJ1-5
ASRKASSGNTIY,TRBV6-5,TRBJ1-3
ASSPGTGGLYEQY,TRBV18,TRBJ2-7
ASSVYGASNQPQH,TRBV2,TRBJ1-5
ASSGRQGALGRTGELF,TRBV4-3,TRBJ2-2
ASSRTSETDTQY,TRBV2,TRBJ2-3
AISVGVAGGTLREQY,TRBV10-3,TRBJ2-7
ASSQDLSGGADEQY,TRBV4-2,TRBJ2-7